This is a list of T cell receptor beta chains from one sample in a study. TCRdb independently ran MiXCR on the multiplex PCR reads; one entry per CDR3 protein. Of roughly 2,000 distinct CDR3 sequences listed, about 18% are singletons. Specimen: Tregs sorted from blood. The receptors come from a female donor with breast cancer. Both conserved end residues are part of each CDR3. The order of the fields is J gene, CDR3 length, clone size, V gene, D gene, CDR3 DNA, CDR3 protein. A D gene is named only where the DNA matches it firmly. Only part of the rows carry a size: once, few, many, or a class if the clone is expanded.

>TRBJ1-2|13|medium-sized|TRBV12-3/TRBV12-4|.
TGTGCCAGCAGTTTACTTCCAGGCTATGGCTACACCTTC
CASSLLPGYGYTF
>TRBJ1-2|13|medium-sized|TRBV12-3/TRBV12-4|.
TGTGCCAGCAGTTCCGACAGGAGGGGTGGCTACACCTTC
CASSSDRRGGYTF
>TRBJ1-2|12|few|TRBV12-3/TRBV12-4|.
TGTGCCAGCAGCCAAACAGGGAATGGCTACACCTTC
CASSQTGNGYTF
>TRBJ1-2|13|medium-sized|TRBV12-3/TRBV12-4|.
TGTGCCAGCAGTTTAGCGGTGAACTATGGCTACACCTTC
CASSLAVNYGYTF
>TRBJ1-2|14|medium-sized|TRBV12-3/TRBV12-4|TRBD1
TGTGCCAGCAGCATAGACAGGGCTGGCTATGGCTACACCTTC
CASSIDRAGYGYTF
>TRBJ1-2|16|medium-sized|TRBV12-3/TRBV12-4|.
TGTGCCAGCACTATAGATCCCCACGAAACTAACTATGGCTACACCTTC
CASTIDPHETNYGYTF
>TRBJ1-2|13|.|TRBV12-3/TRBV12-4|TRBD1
TGTGCCAGCGATGACAGGGGAGGCGGTGGCTACATCTTC
CASDDRGGGGYIF
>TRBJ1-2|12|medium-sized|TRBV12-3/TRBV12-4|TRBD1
TGTGCCAGCAGTACGACAGGGAGCGGCTACACCTTC
CASSTTGSGYTF
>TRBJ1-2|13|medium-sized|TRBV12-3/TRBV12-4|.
TGTGCCAGCAGTTTAAGTATAGGGGATGGCTACACCTTC
CASSLSIGDGYTF
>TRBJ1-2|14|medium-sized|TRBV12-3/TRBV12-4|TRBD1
TGTGCCAGCAGTTTAAGGACAGGGTTGGGCGGCTACACCTTC
CASSLRTGLGGYTF
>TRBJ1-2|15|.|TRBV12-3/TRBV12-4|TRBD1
TGTGCCAGCAGTCGTCACGACAGGGGATTCTATGGCTACACCTTC
CASSRHDRGFYGYTF
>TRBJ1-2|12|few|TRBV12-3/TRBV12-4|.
TGTGCCAGCAGCCGTACAGGGTGGGGCTACACCTTC
CASSRTGWGYTF
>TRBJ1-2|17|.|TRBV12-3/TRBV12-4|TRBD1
TGTGCCAGCACCAACGACAGGGTAGGTCCTTCTCTGTATGGCTACACCTTC
CASTNDRVGPSLYGYTF
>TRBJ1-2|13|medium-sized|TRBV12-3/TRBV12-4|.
TGTGCCAGCACCTCCGGGACGCCGTATGGCTACACCTTC
CASTSGTPYGYTF
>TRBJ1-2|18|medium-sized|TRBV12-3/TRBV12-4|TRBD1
TGTGCCAGCAGTTTCTACCGGGACAGAGACCCGAGTGGCTATGGCTACACCTTC
CASSFYRDRDPSGYGYTF
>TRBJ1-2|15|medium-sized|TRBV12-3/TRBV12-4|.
TGTGCCATCACTGAACAAGCTACAGGATCCTATGGCTACACCTTC
CAITEQATGSYGYTF
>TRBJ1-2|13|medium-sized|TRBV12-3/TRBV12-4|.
TGTGCCAGCAGCCCGGGAATCTTGGATGGCTACACCTTC
CASSPGILDGYTF
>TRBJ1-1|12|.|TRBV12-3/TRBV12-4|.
TGTGCCAGCACCTCTCTGGCAACTGAAGCTTTCTTT
CASTSLATEAFF
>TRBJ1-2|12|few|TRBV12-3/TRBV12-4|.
TGCGCCACCCTGATGGCGAGCTATGGCTACACCTTC
CATLMASYGYTF
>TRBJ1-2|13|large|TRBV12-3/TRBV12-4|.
TGTGCCAGCAGTTGGGAGGGCCTCTATGGCTACACCTTC
CASSWEGLYGYTF
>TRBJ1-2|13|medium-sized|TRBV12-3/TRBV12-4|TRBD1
TGTGCCAGCAGGTCCACTGGACAGGATGGCTACACCTTC
CASRSTGQDGYTF
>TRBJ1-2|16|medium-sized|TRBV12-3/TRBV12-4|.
TGTGCCAGCAGTTTACGCAGGGGCCCGCTGCGGAGCGGCTACACCTTC
CASSLRRGPLRSGYTF
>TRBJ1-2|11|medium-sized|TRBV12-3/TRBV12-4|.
TGTGCCAGCAGTTTAGCCGATGGCTACACCTTC
CASSLADGYTF
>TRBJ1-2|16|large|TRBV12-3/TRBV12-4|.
TGTGCCAGCAGCCTAACATCCGGGACTCTCAACTATGGCTACACCTTC
CASSLTSGTLNYGYTF
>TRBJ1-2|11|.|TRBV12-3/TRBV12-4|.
TGTGCCAGCATCCCCGGGACCTTCTACACCTTC
CASIPGTFYTF
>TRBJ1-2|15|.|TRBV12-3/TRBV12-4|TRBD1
TGTGCCAGCATCCCGGCCGGCGACAGGGTTCGGGGCTACACCTTC
CASIPAGDRVRGYTF